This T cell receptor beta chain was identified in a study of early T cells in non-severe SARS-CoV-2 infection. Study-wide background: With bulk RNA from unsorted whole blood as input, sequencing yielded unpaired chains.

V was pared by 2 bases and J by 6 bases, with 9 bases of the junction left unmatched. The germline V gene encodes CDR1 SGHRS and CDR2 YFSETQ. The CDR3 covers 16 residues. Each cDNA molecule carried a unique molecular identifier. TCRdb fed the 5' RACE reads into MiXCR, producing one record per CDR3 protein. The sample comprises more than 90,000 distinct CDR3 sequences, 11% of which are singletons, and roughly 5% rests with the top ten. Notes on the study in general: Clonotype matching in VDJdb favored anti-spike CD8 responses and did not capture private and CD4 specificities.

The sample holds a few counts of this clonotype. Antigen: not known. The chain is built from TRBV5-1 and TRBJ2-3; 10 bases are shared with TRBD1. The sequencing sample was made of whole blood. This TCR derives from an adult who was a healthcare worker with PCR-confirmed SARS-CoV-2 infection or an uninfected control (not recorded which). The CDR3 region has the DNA TGCGCCAGCAGCTTCCCGGGACAGGGGTTAGGCGATACGCAGTATTTT. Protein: CASSFPGQGLGDTQYF.